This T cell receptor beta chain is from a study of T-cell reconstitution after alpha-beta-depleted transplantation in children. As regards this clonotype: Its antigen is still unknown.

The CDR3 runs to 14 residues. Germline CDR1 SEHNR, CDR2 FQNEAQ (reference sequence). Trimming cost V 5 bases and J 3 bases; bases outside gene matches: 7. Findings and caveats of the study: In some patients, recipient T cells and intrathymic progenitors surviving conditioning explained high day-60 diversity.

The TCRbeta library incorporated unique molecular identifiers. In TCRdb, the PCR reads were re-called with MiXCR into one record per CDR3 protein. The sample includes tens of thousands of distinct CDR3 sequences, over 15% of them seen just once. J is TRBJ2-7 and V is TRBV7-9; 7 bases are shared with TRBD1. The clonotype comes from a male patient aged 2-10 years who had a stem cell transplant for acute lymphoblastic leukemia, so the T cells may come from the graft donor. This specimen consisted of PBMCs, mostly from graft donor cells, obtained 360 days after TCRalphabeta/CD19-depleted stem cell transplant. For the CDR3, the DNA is TGTGCCAGCAGCCCCCCGGACAGGTTCTACGAGCAGTACTTC. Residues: CASSPPDRFYEQYF. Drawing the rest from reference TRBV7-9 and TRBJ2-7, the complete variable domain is DTGVSQNPRHKITKRGQNVTFRCDPISEHNRLYWYRQTLGQGPEFLTYFQNEAQLEKSRLLSDRFSAERPKGSFSTLEIQRTEQGDSAMYLCASSPPDRFYEQYFGPGTRLTVT.